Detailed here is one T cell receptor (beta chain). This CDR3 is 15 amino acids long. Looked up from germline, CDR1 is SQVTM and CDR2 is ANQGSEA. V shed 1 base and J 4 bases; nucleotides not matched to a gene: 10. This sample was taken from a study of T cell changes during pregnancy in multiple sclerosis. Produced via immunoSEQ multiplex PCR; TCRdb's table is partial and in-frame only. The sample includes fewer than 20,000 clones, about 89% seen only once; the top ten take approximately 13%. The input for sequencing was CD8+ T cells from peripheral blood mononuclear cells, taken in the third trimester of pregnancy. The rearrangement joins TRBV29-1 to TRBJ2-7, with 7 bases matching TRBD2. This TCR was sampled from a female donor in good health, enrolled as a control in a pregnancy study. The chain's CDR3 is CSVEANQRGYYEQYF. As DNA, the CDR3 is TGCAGCGTTGAAGCCAATCAGCGGGGCTATTACGAGCAGTACTTC.